This T cell receptor beta chain stems from a study of OX40 agonist ivuxolimab in advanced cancers. This table comes from immunoSEQ multiplex PCR, and its TCRdb copy is limited to in-frame clones, with some not included. The sample carries about 73,000 clones, 85% to 90% recorded once. The material sequenced was CD4+ or CD8+ T cells sorted from blood, taken in a trial of the OX40 agonist ivuxolimab. This TCR was sampled from an adult with an advanced solid tumor such as melanoma, head and neck, liver or kidney cancer.

The CDR3 DNA follows: TGTGCCATCAGTCGGACTAGCGGGAGTTACGAGCAGTACTTC. It translates to CAISRTSGSYEQYF. The chain links TRBV10-3 to TRBJ2-7; 13 nucleotides agree with TRBD2. Germline CDR1 reads ENHRY; CDR2 reads SYGVKD. The length of the CDR3 is 14 residues. After removal of 5 bases from V and 4 bases from J, the junction contained 2 bases not matched to a gene.